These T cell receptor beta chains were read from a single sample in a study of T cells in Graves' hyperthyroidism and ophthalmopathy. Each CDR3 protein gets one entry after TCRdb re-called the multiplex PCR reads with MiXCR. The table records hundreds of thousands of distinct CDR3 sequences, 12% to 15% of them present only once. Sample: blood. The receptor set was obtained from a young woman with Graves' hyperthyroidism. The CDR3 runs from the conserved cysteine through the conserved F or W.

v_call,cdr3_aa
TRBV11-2,CASSSSGRRNYEQYF
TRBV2,CASSEDLLPGRGGYTF
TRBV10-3,CAIIEQFF
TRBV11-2,CASSRGPQETQYF
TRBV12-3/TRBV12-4,CARDRDGDCYTF
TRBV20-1,CSAGRQGAADTQYF
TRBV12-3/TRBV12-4,CASNFVNNEQFF
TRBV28,CASSEGTGGRAGNQPQHF
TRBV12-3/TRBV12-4,CASSFPGYSYEQYF
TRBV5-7,CASRGIGNTIYF
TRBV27,CASSSLQGRGYTF
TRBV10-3,CAISAGQGYEQYF
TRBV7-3,CASSTPPYNEQFF
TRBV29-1,CSACEGRSTDTQYF
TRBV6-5,CASSYSGRVWGQEAQYF
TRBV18,CASSPTPTGLAFF
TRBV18,CASSPGTGYGYGYTF
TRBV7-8,CASSSPTSANYNEQFF
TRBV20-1,CSAFGTRDTDTQYF
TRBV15,CATKPSGETQYF
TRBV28,CASSLWELGTGSTDTQYF
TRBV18,CASSPQGAGSADTQYF
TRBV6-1,CASSLSDEKEQFF
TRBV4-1,CASSQDGPWVGGEQFF
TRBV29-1,CSLGRTYEQYF
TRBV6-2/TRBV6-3,CASSPTDSIDEAFF
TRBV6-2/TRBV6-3,CASSPRVWGNPYEQYF
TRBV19,CASSQGWSTDTQYF
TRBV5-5,CASSLEREVTYEQYF
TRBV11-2,CASSLVQLSTGELFF
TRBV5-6,CASSGGVGYEQYF
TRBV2,CASSVLNSPLHF
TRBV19,CASGAKGSAEAFF
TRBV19,CASSMTQLAEVSEQYF
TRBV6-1,CASTGDQGTQYF
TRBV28,CASSRLSSFGETQYF
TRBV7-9,CASSLGDRSGELFF
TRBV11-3,CASSLDLGNEQFF
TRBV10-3,CAISESRYEAFF
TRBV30,CAWSSGRGYEQYF
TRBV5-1,CASSTRGRRSPLHF
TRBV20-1,CSARPTAKGETQYF
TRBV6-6,CASSYTRTGLSYNSPLHF
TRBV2,CASSPRTSGTSPEQFF
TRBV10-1,CASSLGLAEQFF
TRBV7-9,CASRDGGVKNIQYF
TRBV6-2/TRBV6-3,CASSGSGPGLAPAAATQYF
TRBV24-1,CATSDPGQGALEQYF
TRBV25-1,CASSEYYPGRRGDTIYF
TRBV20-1,CSAGGQWSLRNQETQYF
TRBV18,CASSHIQGNNEQFF
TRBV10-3,CAISEHISGNTIYF
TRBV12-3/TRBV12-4,CASSPRAGHYNEQFF
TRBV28,CASSGPGTSNNEQFF
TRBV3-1,CASSQDSRRQNGNTIYF
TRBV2,CASERNSGNTIYF
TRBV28,CASSLDGPGTIYF
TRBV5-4,CASSLWTSGRALSTQYF
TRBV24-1,CATSAGAYSNQPQHF
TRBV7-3,CASSLVAAARSEQFF